The sequence of this TCR beta chain was determined in a study of read filtering for tumor transcriptome and immune sequencing. This clonotype qualifies as medium-sized (0.01 to 0.1%). Its antigen remains unidentified. Molecular barcoded adaptors covering alpha/delta and beta/gamma chains were used on around 400 ng RNA. Using its own MiXCR run on the reads, TCRdb lists one record per CDR3 protein. The profile covers 40,000 to 50,000 distinct CDR3 sequences, with roughly 18% appearing a single time and just over 15% taken by the ten largest. Trimming took off 0 bases at V and 5 bases at J, with 17 bases between the two ends. CDR1 is SEHNR, CDR2 FQNEAQ, per germline (reference sequence). The CDR3 runs to 17 residues. The study's findings and limits: Roughly 80% of IR-seq clonotypes had a single read, yet these held 3.5% to 4.5% of reads.

The chain uses TRBV7-9 and TRBJ2-1; D is undetermined. Sequencing was performed on a population of CD138-negative cells sorted from bone marrow. This sequence was found in a donor older than 35 with multiple myeloma. The CDR3: CASSLAMSSVGHNEQFF. The CDR3 DNA follows: TGTGCCAGCAGCTTAGCGATGAGCTCAGTGGGCCACAATGAGCAGTTCTTC.